This T cell receptor (beta chain) was found in a study of blood T cell repertoires in COVID-19. Study at large: The origin of the acute and convalescent COVID-19 samples was the United States, Italy and Spain.

This clone was recorded a few times. Data came from immunoSEQ multiplex PCR; TCRdb stores just in-frame clones and leaves some out. The table has about 300,000 clones, about 90% seen once. With 5 bases clipped from V and 2 bases from J, the junction kept 7 bases outside the gene matches. CDR1 and CDR2 from the germline V gene are SGHVS and FNYEAQ. CDR3 length equals 15 residues. The specimen was peripheral blood. The chain combines TRBV7-6 with TRBJ2-7; 9 nucleotides agree with TRBD2. This receptor was obtained from a man aged 18-30 years who had recovered from COVID-19. This CDR3 reads CASSPHSGGPYEQYF. The DNA of the CDR3 is TGTGCCAGCAGCCCTCATAGCGGGGGCCCCTACGAGCAGTACTTC.